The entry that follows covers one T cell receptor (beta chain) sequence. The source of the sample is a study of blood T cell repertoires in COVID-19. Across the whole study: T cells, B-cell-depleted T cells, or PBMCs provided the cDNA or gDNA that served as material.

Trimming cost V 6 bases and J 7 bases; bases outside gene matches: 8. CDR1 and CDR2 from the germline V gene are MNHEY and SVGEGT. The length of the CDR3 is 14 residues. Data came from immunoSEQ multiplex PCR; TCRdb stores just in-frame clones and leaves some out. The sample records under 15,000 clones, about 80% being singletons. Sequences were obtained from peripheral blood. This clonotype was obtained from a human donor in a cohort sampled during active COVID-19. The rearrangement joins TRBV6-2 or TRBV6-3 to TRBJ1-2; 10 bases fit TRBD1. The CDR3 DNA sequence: TGTGCCAGCAGCCTAAGACAGGGGGCCTTTGGCTACACCTTC. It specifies CASSLRQGAFGYTF.